These 24 T cell receptor beta chains were all obtained from the same sample, sequenced in a study of memory CD4+ T cells and cytomegalovirus serostatus. The repertoire was sequenced with immunoSEQ multiplex PCR; TCRdb's copy has only in-frame clones and lacks some. The table lists about 50,000 clones, approximately 83% of them singletons. The sort gate was single viable CD3+CD4+CD8-CD45RO+ cells for memory CD4+ T cells. Sample: memory CD4+ T cells from blood. These receptors were obtained from an adult in good health and CMV-seronegative.

V usage is TRBV29-1 and J usage is TRBJ1-1; 7 bases map to TRBD1. Germline V lookup: CDR1 SQVTM, CDR2 ANQGSEA. The CDR3 runs to 13 residues. Trimming cost V 5 bases and J 10 bases; bases outside gene matches: 13. The CDR3 is CSVSETGAGGAFF. The CDR3 DNA sequence: TGCAGCGTTTCAGAAACAGGGGCGGGGGGAGCTTTCTTT.

The rearrangement links TRBV4-1 to TRBJ1-1, with D possibly matching TRBD1 (5 bases). Trimming shortened V by 0 bases and J by 0 bases, and 14 bases separated the two germline ends. The CDR3 runs 17 residues. Germline V gives CDR1 MGHRA, CDR2 YSYEKL. CDR3 DNA: TGCGCCAGCAGCCAAGATTCCGGGACCGCAATGAACACTGAAGCTTTCTTT. Its translation is CASSQDSGTAMNTEAFF.

The J gene is TRBJ2-3, the V gene TRBV2; TRBD2 matches 7 bases. V was pared by 8 bases and J by 2 bases, with 7 bases of the junction left unmatched. The germline V gene encodes CDR1 SNHLY and CDR2 FYNNEI. This CDR3 spans 14 amino acids. CDR3 sequence (DNA): TGTGCCAGCGTGCAAGCGGGGTCCACAGATACGCAGTATTTT. This translates into CASVQAGSTDTQYF.

This clone was recorded once. The chain links TRBV27 to TRBJ1-5; 10 bases fit TRBD1. In germline, CDR1 is MNHEY, CDR2 SMNVEV (reference sequence). V trimming: 5 bases; J trimming: 7 bases; junction bases outside the gene matches: 11. This CDR3 region has 16 residues. This CDR3 reads CASSPQGQGIYQPQHF. In DNA, the CDR3 is TGTGCCAGCAGTCCACAGGGACAGGGGATTTACCAGCCCCAGCATTTT.

The sample holds a few counts of this clone. The rearrangement links TRBV7-9 to TRBJ1-6; D not resolved. CDR1 is SEHNR and CDR2 is FQNEAQ in the germline V gene (reference sequence). With 3 bases removed from V and 7 bases from J, the gap between germline ends came to 10 bases. The length of the CDR3 is 14 residues. As DNA, the CDR3 is TGTGCCAGCAGCTTGAGGGAGGGAAATTCACCCCTCCACTTT. Its protein is CASSLREGNSPLHF.

This clone was picked up one time. The sample has other DNA sequences that encode this CDR3 too. The chain couples TRBV28 to TRBJ2-5; D remains ambiguous. The CDR3 consists of 14 residues. The V and J ends lost 5 bases and 4 bases respectively, with 14 bases between them. Germline V gene sequence: CDR1 MDHEN, CDR2 SYDVKM. The CDR3 region is CASSRDGLGETQYF. The CDR3 coding sequence is TGTGCCAGCAGTCGAGACGGGTTGGGAGAGACCCAGTACTTC.

The chain carries TRBV18 and TRBJ1-2, with TRBD1 matching over 9 bases. With 1 base clipped from V and 6 bases from J, the junction kept 3 bases outside the gene matches. Germline CDR1 reads KGHSH; CDR2 reads LQKENI. The CDR3 is 14 residues long. Here the CDR3 DNA reads TGTGCCAGCTCACCACAGAGGACAGGGGATGGCTACACCTTC. It specifies CASSPQRTGDGYTF.

The chain recombines TRBV19 with TRBJ1-4, with D possibly matching TRBD1 (6 bases). V was shortened by 4 bases and J by 7 bases, with 16 bases between the two germline ends. Germline V gene data show CDR1 as LNHDA and CDR2 as SQIVND (reference sequence). CDR3 size: 15 residues. CDR3 sequence reads: CASSTASGTSEKLFF. The CDR3 DNA follows: TGTGCCAGTAGTACCGCCTCCGGGACAAGTGAAAAACTGTTTTTT.

V is TRBV5-1 and J is TRBJ1-1; tentative D call: TRBD1 (6 bases). Trimming left V 1 base short and J 6 bases short, with 16 bases between. The CDR3 is 15 amino acids. Per the germline V gene, CDR1 is SGHRS and CDR2 is YFSETQ. The CDR3 region is CASSLSGGLLSEAFF. The DNA of the CDR3 is TGCGCCAGCAGCTTGAGTGGGGGCTTGCTTTCTGAAGCTTTCTTT.

The chain links TRBV5-8 to TRBJ2-7; D may be TRBD2 (7 bases). In germline, CDR1 is SGHTS, CDR2 YDEGEE. V shed 6 bases and J shed 7 bases, with 23 bases lying between them. The CDR3 runs to 15 residues. The CDR3 region is CASILWGGPSKEQYF. DNA for the CDR3: TGTGCCAGCATCCTTTGGGGGGGGCCATCTAAGGAGCAGTACTTC.

The rearrangement uses TRBV7-2 and TRBJ2-7; 9 bases agree with TRBD2. The V segment lost 6 bases and the J segment 12 bases; nucleotides outside the gene matches: 9. CDR3 length equals 12 residues. Germline V gene lookup returns CDR1 SGHTA and CDR2 FQGNSA. The DNA of the CDR3 is TGTGCCAGCAGTCCCTCTAGCGGGATAATGTACTTC. Translating it yields CASSPSSGIMYF. The variable domain in full, completed from reference TRBV7-2 and TRBJ2-7, reads GAGVSQSPSNKVTEKGKDVELRCDPISGHTALYWYRQSLGQGLEFLIYFQGNSAPDKSGLPSDRFSAERTGGSVSTLTIQRTQQEDSAVYLCASSPSSGIMYFGPGTRLTVT.

J is TRBJ1-2 and V is TRBV10-3; D ambiguous. Trimming removed 6 bases at V and 6 bases at J, with 14 bases between. The germline CDR1 and CDR2 sequences are ENHRY and SYGVKD. This CDR3 is 13 amino acids long. The DNA of the CDR3 is TGTGCCATCAGCGTTGGAGGGTTGGATGGCTACACCTTC. Its translation: CAISVGGLDGYTF.

The chain joins TRBV6-4 to TRBJ1-2, with D perhaps TRBD1 (6 bases). Trimming removed 6 bases from V and 7 bases from J, with 12 bases in between. The CDR3 is 12 residues long. The germline V gene has CDR1 MRHNA and CDR2 SNTAGT. CDR3 sequence: CASSPSGVGYTF. Written as DNA, the CDR3 is TGTGCCAGCAGCCCCTCAGGGGTTGGCTACACCTTC.

This chain links TRBV18 with TRBJ1-3; no clear D gene. The CDR3 totals 15 residues. V was cut by 5 bases and J by 0 bases, with 11 bases left in between. CDR1 is KGHSH and CDR2 is LQKENI in the germline V gene. CDR3 nucleotide sequence: TGTGCCAGCTCAACGTATGACCGCTCTGGAAACACCATATATTTT. Residues: CASSTYDRSGNTIYF.

The chain links TRBV7-2 to TRBJ1-2; unclear D gene. CDR1 is SGHTA, CDR2 FQGNSA, per germline. Trimming left V 5 bases short and J 1 base short, with 14 bases between. The CDR3 covers 15 residues. CDR3 residues: CASSPPPASNYGYTF. The CDR3 DNA follows: TGTGCCAGCAGCCCGCCCCCCGCCAGTAACTATGGCTACACCTTC.

The chain recombines TRBV18 with TRBJ2-2; 9 bases fit TRBD1. The CDR3 totals 16 residues. Germline lookup yields CDR1 KGHSH and CDR2 LQKENI. The V and J ends lost 3 bases and 6 bases, in that order; junction bases with no gene match: 8. The CDR3, as DNA: TGTGCCAGCTCACCGCTCGGACAGGGGAGGTCCGGGGAGCTGTTTTTT. It is translated as CASSPLGQGRSGELFF. Using reference TRBV18 and TRBJ2-2 for the parts outside the CDR3, the full variable domain is NAGVMQNPRHLVRRRGQEARLRCSPMKGHSHVYWYRQLPEEGLKFMVYLQKENIIDESGMPKERFSAEFPKEGPSILRIQQVVRGDSAAYFCASSPLGQGRSGELFFGEGSRLTVL.

J is TRBJ2-1 and V is TRBV29-1; D remains unclear. V was clipped by 7 bases and J by 5 bases, with 15 bases between them. The CDR3 loop spans 13 amino acids. Germline CDR1 reads SQVTM; CDR2 reads ANQGSEA. The CDR3 spells CSADSGVNNEQFF. CDR3 nucleotide sequence: TGCAGCGCCGATAGTGGCGTAAACAATGAGCAGTTCTTC.

This chain uses TRBV5-1 with TRBJ2-3, with D tentatively TRBD2 (6 bases). With 6 bases removed from V and 3 bases from J, the gap between germline ends came to 14 bases. CDR3 length: 14 amino acids. CDR1 is SGHRS, CDR2 YFSETQ, per germline. The CDR3 here is CASTAVGGTDTQYF. The CDR3, as DNA: TGCGCCAGCACAGCAGTAGGAGGGACAGATACGCAGTATTTT.

The chain is built from TRBV9 and TRBJ2-2; D possibly uses TRBD1 or TRBD2 (5 bases each). Trimming left V 1 base short and J 4 bases short, with 14 bases between. Per germline, CDR1 SGDLS and CDR2 YYNGEE. The CDR3 spans 16 residues. The chain's CDR3 is CASSVLIGAVTGELFF. The CDR3 DNA reads TGTGCCAGCAGCGTACTCATCGGGGCGGTCACCGGGGAGCTGTTTTTT.

The rearrangement joins TRBV10-2 to TRBJ1-3; D gene ambiguous. In germline, CDR1 is WSHSY, CDR2 SAAADI. The length of the CDR3 is 13 residues. V lost 5 bases to trimming and J lost 5 bases, with 10 bases between them. The CDR3 region is CASSNGLRNTIYF. In DNA, the CDR3 is TGCGCCAGCAGTAACGGACTGAGAAACACCATATATTTT.

The gene calls are TRBV6-4 and TRBJ2-3; D ambiguous. From germline, CDR1 is MRHNA and CDR2 SNTAGT. Trimming cost V 3 bases and J 1 base, with 14 bases left between them. This CDR3 is built from 16 residues. CDR3 bases: TGTGCCAGCAGTGAAGAATTCGGGCTGGGCACAGATACGCAGTATTTT. Its translation is CASSEEFGLGTDTQYF.

The rearrangement joins TRBV11-2 to TRBJ2-3, with D perhaps matching TRBD1 or TRBD2 (5 bases each). Trimming cost V 0 bases and J 3 bases, with 16 bases left between them. CDR3 length: 17 residues. Looked up from germline, CDR1 is SGHAT and CDR2 is FQNNGV. This chain's CDR3 is CASSLDLGSGRTDTQYF. For the CDR3, the DNA is TGTGCCAGCAGCTTAGATCTTGGGTCAGGGAGAACAGATACGCAGTATTTT.

This clone occurred once. The CDR3 sequence is CASSFRQGIIGGTEAFF. CDR3 in DNA: TGTGCCAGCAGCTTTCGGCAGGGGATTATTGGGGGCACTGAAGCTTTCTTT. This chain links TRBV5-6 with TRBJ1-1, with D maybe TRBD1 (6 bases). CDR1 is SGHDT and CDR2 is YYEEEE in the germline V gene. Deletions cut 2 bases from V and 4 bases from J, with 21 bases between. The CDR3 loop spans 17 amino acids.

V usage is TRBV19 and J usage is TRBJ1-2; 9 nucleotides match TRBD1. V shed 6 bases, J shed 8 bases, and the junction held 7 bases outside the gene matches. In germline, CDR1 is LNHDA, CDR2 SQIVND (reference sequence). The CDR3 spans 13 residues. In DNA form, the CDR3 reads TGTGCCAGTAGCCCGACCGGGACAGGGGGCTACACCTTC. This sequence encodes CASSPTGTGGYTF.